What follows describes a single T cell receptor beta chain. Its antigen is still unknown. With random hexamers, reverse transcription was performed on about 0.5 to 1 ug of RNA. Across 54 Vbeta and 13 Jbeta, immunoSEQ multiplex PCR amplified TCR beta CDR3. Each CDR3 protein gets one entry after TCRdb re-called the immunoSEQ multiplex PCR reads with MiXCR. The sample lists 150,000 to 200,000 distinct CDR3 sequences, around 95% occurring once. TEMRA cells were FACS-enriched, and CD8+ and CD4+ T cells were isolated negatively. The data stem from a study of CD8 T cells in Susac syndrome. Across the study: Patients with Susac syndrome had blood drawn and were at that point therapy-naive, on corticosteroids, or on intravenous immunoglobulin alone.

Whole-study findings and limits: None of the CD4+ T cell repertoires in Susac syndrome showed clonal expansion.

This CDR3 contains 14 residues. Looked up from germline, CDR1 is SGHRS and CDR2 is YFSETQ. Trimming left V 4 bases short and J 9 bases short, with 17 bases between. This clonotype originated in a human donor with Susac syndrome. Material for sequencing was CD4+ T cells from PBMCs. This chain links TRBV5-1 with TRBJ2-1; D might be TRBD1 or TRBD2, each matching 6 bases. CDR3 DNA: TGCGCCAGCAGCAGTACCCCGGGGGCCGCTGAGCAGTTCTTC. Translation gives CASSSTPGAAEQFF.